These 32 T cell receptor beta chains originate from one sample sequenced in a study of blood T cell repertoires in COVID-19. TCRdb's copy holds only in-frame clones and misses some; the assay was immunoSEQ multiplex PCR. The sample has around 140,000 clones, more than 75% seen once. Sequences were obtained from peripheral blood. The receptors were gathered from a man in his fifties or sixties with active COVID-19.

This clone has only one observation. This chain links TRBV20-1 with TRBJ1-1; D remains unclear. The V gene's germline CDR1 is DFQATT and CDR2 SNEGSKA (reference sequence). The CDR3 totals 12 residues. The V end lost 3 bases, the J end lost 6 bases, and 11 bases lay between the germline ends. Here the CDR3 reads CSASRRQAEAFF. The CDR3 DNA is TGCAGTGCTAGTAGAAGGCAGGCTGAAGCTTTCTTT.

This chain connects TRBV4-1 to TRBJ2-7; TRBD2 aligns across 7 bases. CDR3 length: 16 residues. Trimming at V came to 6 bases and at J to 0 bases, leaving 11 bases not matched to a gene. Germline V gene data show CDR1 as MGHRA and CDR2 as YSYEKL. CDR3 nucleotide sequence: TGCGCCAGCAGTCACGTCGGGGGGTCACGCTCCTACGAGCAGTACTTC. It is translated as CASSHVGGSRSYEQYF.

A single count supports this clone. This chain connects TRBV4-2 to TRBJ2-3; the match to TRBD2 covers 11 bases. Germline values: CDR1 LGHNA, CDR2 YNFKEQ. The V and J ends lost 0 bases and 5 bases, in that order; junction bases with no gene match: 4. This CDR3 contains 16 residues. CDR3 sequence reads: CASSQERSGGVDTQYF. CDR3 DNA sequence: TGTGCCAGCAGCCAAGAACGTAGCGGGGGGGTAGATACGCAGTATTTT.

The chain is built from TRBV2 and TRBJ2-1, with 8 bases that match TRBD1. J gave up 7 bases and V 7 bases, and 12 bases lay outside the gene matches. CDR1 is SNHLY, CDR2 FYNNEI, per germline. The CDR3 consists of 15 residues. The CDR3 coding sequence is TGTGCCAGCACCGAGCAGGGGGCGACGGGAAATGAGCAGTTCTTC. Its protein is CASTEQGATGNEQFF.

This chain links TRBV12-3 or TRBV12-4 with TRBJ1-1, with D maybe TRBD1 (5 bases). The ends were cut back, 6 bases at V and 5 bases at J, with 13 bases in the middle. The CDR3 extends over 13 amino acids. In nucleotides, the CDR3 is TGTGCCAGCAGCTCCAGGGCTCTGACTGAAGCTTTCTTT. Encoded protein: CASSSRALTEAFF.

The genes are TRBV12-3 or TRBV12-4 and TRBJ2-7, with 7 bases matching TRBD1. V shed 6 bases, J shed 5 bases, and the junction held 1 base outside the gene matches. There are 11 residues in the CDR3. This CDR3 is CASSTGDEQYF. In nucleotides, the CDR3 is TGTGCCAGCAGCACAGGGGACGAGCAGTACTTC.

This chain links TRBV2 with TRBJ1-3; TRBD1 aligns across 8 bases. V lost 8 bases to trimming and J lost 2 bases; unmatched junction nucleotides: 5. CDR1 is SNHLY, CDR2 FYNNEI, per germline. This CDR3 spans 14 amino acids. The CDR3 loop is CASAPDRAGNTIYF. For the CDR3, the DNA is TGTGCCAGCGCCCCGGACAGGGCTGGAAACACCATATATTTT.

The gene calls are TRBV5-1 and TRBJ1-2; 9 positions agree with TRBD1. Germline lookup yields CDR1 SGHRS and CDR2 YFSETQ. Trimming cost V 5 bases and J 4 bases; bases outside gene matches: 6. The CDR3 runs 14 residues. Written as DNA, the CDR3 is TGCGCCAGCAGGATACAGGGGGCTTCCTATGGCTACACCTTC. The encoded protein is CASRIQGASYGYTF.

The chain recombines TRBV6-5 with TRBJ1-3; no clear D gene. Germline CDR1 reads MNHEY; CDR2 reads SVGAGI. Trimming took 0 bases from V and 2 from J, leaving 11 bases between them. This CDR3 is 16 amino acids long. The DNA for the CDR3 is TGTGCCAGCAGTTACTCGTCGGCAGGCGCTGGAAACACCATATATTTT. Protein product: CASSYSSAGAGNTIYF.

This clone was observed a single time. The chain joins TRBV11-2 to TRBJ2-7, with TRBD2 as a possible D gene (5 bases). The CDR3 totals 12 residues. Germline CDR1 and CDR2: SGHAT and FQNNGV. Trimming shortened V by 0 bases and J by 7 bases, and 7 bases separated the two germline ends. CDR3 nucleotides: TGTGCCAGCAGCTTAGACAGGAGGGAGCAGTACTTC. This codes for CASSLDRREQYF. Full variable domain (outside the CDR3, taken from reference TRBV11-2 and TRBJ2-7): EAGVAQSPRYKIIEKRQSVAFWCNPISGHATLYWYQQILGQGPKLLIQFQNNGVVDDSQLPKDRFSAERLKGVDSTLKIQPAKLEDSAVYLCASSLDRREQYFGPGTRLTVT.

The chain couples TRBV18 to TRBJ2-3; weak D call: TRBD1 (5 bases). Germline assignment: CDR1 KGHSH and CDR2 LQKENI. The CDR3 runs 16 residues. Trimming took 0 bases from V and 1 from J, leaving 11 bases between them. The CDR3 spells CASSPPGRGGTDTQYF. In nucleotides, the CDR3 is TGTGCCAGCTCACCACCGGGGCGAGGCGGCACAGATACGCAGTATTTT.

The V call is TRBV3-1 (or the pseudogene TRBV3-2), the J call TRBJ1-1; TRBD1 might be the D (6 bases). Germline lookup yields CDR1 LGHDT and CDR2 YNNKEL (reference sequence). Trimming shortened V by 1 base and J by 11 bases, and 17 bases separated the two germline ends. The CDR3 sequence is 14 residues long. CDR3 amino acids: CASSQVGAQGAAFF. The DNA for the CDR3 is TGTGCCAGCAGCCAAGTGGGGGCCCAGGGCGCGGCTTTCTTT.

The rearrangement uses TRBV27 and TRBJ1-2; TRBD1 might be the D (6 bases). The CDR3 has 16 amino acids. V was cut by 5 bases and J by 0 bases, with 16 bases left in between. CDR1 is MNHEY and CDR2 is SMNVEV in the germline V gene (reference sequence). This CDR3 is CASSPMNRGTNYGYTF. DNA of the CDR3: TGTGCCAGCAGTCCTATGAATAGGGGGACTAACTATGGCTACACCTTC.

The chain links TRBV7-6 to TRBJ1-1; D unresolved. Trimming left V 4 bases short and J 4 bases short, with 19 bases between. The germline gives CDR1 SGHVS, CDR2 FNYEAQ. The CDR3 consists of 16 residues. In nucleotides, the CDR3 is TGTGCCAGCAGCTCTCTCGCGGCCGGAGACGCCACTGAAGCTTTCTTT. Translating it yields CASSSLAAGDATEAFF. Drawing the rest from reference TRBV7-6 and TRBJ1-1, the complete variable domain is GAGVSQSPRYKVTKRGQDVALRCDPISGHVSLYWYRQALGQGPEFLTYFNYEAQQDKSGLPNDRFSAERPEGSISTLTIQRTEQRDSAMYRCASSSLAAGDATEAFFGQGTRLTVV.

This clone was seen only a few times. The CDR3 DNA follows: TGTGCCAGCAGTTACTCGTCTCGGGGCACTGAAGCTTTCTTT. Translated, it gives CASSYSSRGTEAFF. The V and J genes are TRBV6-6 and TRBJ1-1; no clear D gene. In germline, CDR1 is MNHNY, CDR2 SVGAGI (reference sequence). The CDR3 has 14 residues. Deletions cut 0 bases from V and 4 bases from J, with 9 bases between.

Only a few counts were recorded for this clone. V and J are TRBV12-3 or TRBV12-4 and TRBJ2-3, with unresolved D. The V and J ends lost 6 bases and 5 bases respectively, with 12 bases between them. The CDR3 consists of 13 residues. The CDR3 DNA sequence: TGTGCCAGCAGGCCTCCGGTCGAAGATACGCAGTATTTT. Protein: CASRPPVEDTQYF.

This chain connects TRBV20-1 to TRBJ1-4; no definite D call. The CDR3 extends over 13 amino acids. Germline values: CDR1 DFQATT, CDR2 SNEGSKA (reference sequence). The V and J ends lost 3 bases and 5 bases respectively, with 10 bases between them. In DNA form, the CDR3 reads TGCAGTGCTAGTAGCAGGCCAAATGAAAAACTGTTTTTT. This gives the protein CSASSRPNEKLFF.

The gene calls are TRBV6-2 or TRBV6-3 and TRBJ2-1; no reliable D call. Germline loops: CDR1 MNHEY, CDR2 SVGEGT. This CDR3 spans 12 amino acids. V was shortened by 6 bases and J by 8 bases, with 11 bases between the two germline ends. The CDR3 sequence is CASSIGVDEQFF. In nucleotides, the CDR3 is TGTGCCAGCAGCATTGGAGTCGATGAGCAGTTCTTC.

This clone was seen only a few times. J is TRBJ1-1 and V is TRBV11-1; 7 nucleotides align to TRBD1. Trimming at V came to 5 bases and at J to 2 bases, leaving 5 bases not matched to a gene. The CDR3 spans 14 residues. CDR1 is SGHAT and CDR2 is FQDESV in the germline V gene (reference sequence). The chain's CDR3 is CASSPGQPNTEAFF. Written as DNA, the CDR3 is TGTGCCAGCAGCCCGGGACAGCCAAACACTGAAGCTTTCTTT.

The chain is built from TRBV3-1 (or the pseudogene TRBV3-2) and TRBJ1-2; unclear D gene. The ends were cut back, 0 bases at V and 8 bases at J, with 13 bases in the middle. This CDR3 has 14 residues. Germline V lookup: CDR1 LGHDT, CDR2 YNNKEL (reference sequence). In DNA form, the CDR3 reads TGTGCCAGCAGCCAAGAATGGGTCCTAGAAGGCTACACCTTC. Residues: CASSQEWVLEGYTF.

V is TRBV5-1 and J is TRBJ1-1, with D tentatively TRBD1 (5 bases). CDR3 size: 12 residues. Germline values: CDR1 SGHRS, CDR2 YFSETQ. Trimming pared 3 bases from V and 7 bases from J, leaving 10 bases between. The CDR3 protein is CASSSGHSEAFF. The CDR3 region has the DNA TGCGCCAGCAGCTCTGGACACAGTGAAGCTTTCTTT.

This rearrangement joins TRBV18 to TRBJ2-7, with 12 nucleotides matching TRBD1. The germline CDR1 and CDR2 sequences are KGHSH and LQKENI. The J segment lost 7 bases and the V segment lost 4 bases, leaving 5 bases of the junction unmatched. The CDR3 runs 14 residues. Here the CDR3 DNA reads TGTGCCAGCTCACGGGACAGGGGGCTTGGGGAGCAGTACTTC. Its translation is CASSRDRGLGEQYF.

The genes are TRBV27 and TRBJ1-3; D possibly corresponds to TRBD1 (5 bases). This CDR3 has 11 residues. V shed 8 bases and J shed 4 bases, with 6 bases lying between them. Germline CDR1 MNHEY, CDR2 SMNVEV (reference sequence). The CDR3 DNA is TGTGCCAGCCGGGGGGGAAACACCATATATTTT. It encodes CASRGGNTIYF.

The chain uses TRBV6-2 or TRBV6-3 and TRBJ2-7, with 8 bases identical to TRBD1. Germline V gene sequence: CDR1 MNHEY, CDR2 SVGEGT. The CDR3 loop spans 15 amino acids. With 5 bases clipped from V and 7 bases from J, the junction kept 13 bases outside the gene matches. CDR3 region: CASSTRTGLRAEQYF. Written as DNA, the CDR3 is TGTGCCAGCAGTACCAGGACAGGGCTTCGGGCTGAGCAGTACTTC.

The chain carries TRBV4-1 and TRBJ1-1; maybe TRBD1 (5 bases). CDR1 and CDR2 (germline): MGHRA, YSYEKL. This CDR3 is 15 amino acids long. Trimming removed 1 base from V and 0 bases from J, with 9 bases in between. CDR3 loop: CASSQAGLLNTEAFF. The CDR3 nucleotides read TGCGCCAGCAGCCAAGCAGGGTTGTTGAACACTGAAGCTTTCTTT.

This sequence joins TRBV29-1 and TRBJ1-4, with 7 bases identical to TRBD1. Germline CDR1 SQVTM, CDR2 ANQGSEA. The CDR3 sequence is 16 residues long. V trimming: 4 bases; J trimming: 3 bases; junction bases outside the gene matches: 11. CDR3 in DNA: TGCAGCGTTGGTCTCGGCAGGGGGAGGCCTAATGAAAAACTGTTTTTT. Encoded protein: CSVGLGRGRPNEKLFF.

The chain recombines TRBV7-8 with TRBJ2-1; 10 bases fit TRBD2. The CDR3 spans 17 residues. V gave up 5 bases and J gave up 6 bases; unmatched junction bases: 13. The germline CDR1 and CDR2 sequences are SGHVS and FQNEAQ. CDR3 sequence reads: CASSTQISGGPLNEQFF. In nucleotides, the CDR3 is TGTGCCAGCAGCACCCAAATTAGCGGGGGGCCCCTCAATGAGCAGTTCTTC.

The chain joins TRBV7-3 to TRBJ2-3; D possibly corresponds to TRBD2 (6 bases). The CDR3 extends over 16 amino acids. CDR1 and CDR2 (germline): SGHTA, FQGTGA. The V end lost 1 base, the J end lost 2 bases, and 13 bases lay between the germline ends. The chain's CDR3 is CASSLIPGTVTDTQYF. The DNA for the CDR3 is TGTGCCAGCAGCTTAATTCCGGGGACTGTCACAGATACGCAGTATTTT.

The chain has TRBV6-5 and TRBJ1-1, with TRBD1 as a possible D gene (6 bases). The CDR3 covers 13 residues. V was shortened by 7 bases and J by 4 bases, with 13 bases between the two germline ends. The germline V gene encodes CDR1 MNHEY and CDR2 SVGAGI. The CDR3 sequence: CASKRTALTEAFF. The CDR3 DNA follows: TGTGCCAGCAAACGGACAGCCCTCACTGAAGCTTTCTTT.

J is TRBJ2-5 and V is TRBV30; D might be TRBD2 (5 bases). V lost 7 bases to trimming and J lost 2 bases, with 14 bases between them. The CDR3 contains 13 residues. The germline CDR1 and CDR2 sequences are GTSNPN and SVGIG (reference sequence). The CDR3 spells CASSTGVQETQYF. The CDR3 coding sequence is TGTGCCTCGTCGACCGGGGTTCAAGAGACCCAGTACTTC. Full variable domain (missing parts from reference TRBV30 and TRBJ2-5): SQTIHQWPATLVQPVGSPLSLECTVEGTSNPNLYWYRQAAGRGLQLLFYSVGIGQISSEVPQNLSASRPQDRQFILSSKKLLLSDSGFYLCASSTGVQETQYFGPGTRLLVL.

The V and J genes are TRBV25-1 and TRBJ1-6; D unresolved. The CDR3 runs 15 residues. The germline V and J ends were trimmed by 4 bases and 0 bases, with 7 bases remaining between them. From germline, CDR1 is MGHDK and CDR2 SYGVNS. In nucleotides, the CDR3 is TGTGCCAGCAGTGTTGCCGGCTCCTATAATTCACCCCTCCACTTT. The encoded protein is CASSVAGSYNSPLHF.

The CDR3 DNA follows: TGTGCCAGCAGCCACCGGGACTATGGTTCACCCCTCCACTTT. Residues: CASSHRDYGSPLHF. This chain connects TRBV7-8 to TRBJ1-6; weak D call: TRBD1 (5 bases). The V and J ends lost 5 bases and 9 bases respectively, with 14 bases between them. The CDR3 is 14 amino acids. Germline CDR1 reads SGHVS; CDR2 reads FQNEAQ.